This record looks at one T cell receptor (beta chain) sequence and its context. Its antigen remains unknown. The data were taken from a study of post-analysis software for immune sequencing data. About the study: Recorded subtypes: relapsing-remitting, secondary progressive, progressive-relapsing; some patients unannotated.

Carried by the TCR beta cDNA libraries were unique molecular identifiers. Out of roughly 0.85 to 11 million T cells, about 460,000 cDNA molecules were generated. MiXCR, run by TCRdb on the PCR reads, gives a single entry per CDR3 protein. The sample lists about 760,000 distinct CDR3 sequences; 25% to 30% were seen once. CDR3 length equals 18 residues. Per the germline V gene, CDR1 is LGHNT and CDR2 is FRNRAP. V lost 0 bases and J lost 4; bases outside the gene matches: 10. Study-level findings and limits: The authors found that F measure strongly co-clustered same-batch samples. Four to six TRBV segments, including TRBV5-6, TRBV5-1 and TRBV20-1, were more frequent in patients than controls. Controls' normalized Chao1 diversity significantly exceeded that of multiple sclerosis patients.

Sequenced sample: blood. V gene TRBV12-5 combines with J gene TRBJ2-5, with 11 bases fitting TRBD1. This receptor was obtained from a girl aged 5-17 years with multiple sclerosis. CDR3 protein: CASGLVTGTGGFRETQYF. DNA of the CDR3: TGTGCTAGTGGTTTGGTAACAGGGACAGGGGGGTTTCGAGAGACCCAGTACTTC.